The 31 T cell receptor beta chains listed next were all sequenced from one sample in a study of blood T cell repertoires in COVID-19. TCRdb's copy holds only in-frame clones and misses some; the assay was immunoSEQ multiplex PCR. The data contain roughly 66,000 clones, roughly nine tenths of them singletons. Sequenced sample: peripheral blood. The origin of the receptors is a human donor in a cohort sampled during active COVID-19.

The chain carries TRBV7-9 and TRBJ2-6, with 11 bases fitting TRBD1. V was pared by 3 bases and J by 0 bases, with 4 bases of the junction left unmatched. The length of the CDR3 is 18 residues. Germline CDR1 reads SEHNR; CDR2 reads FQNEAQ (reference sequence). The CDR3 region is CASSFGQGAFSGANVLTF. For the CDR3, the DNA is TGTGCCAGCAGCTTTGGACAGGGGGCTTTCTCTGGGGCCAACGTCCTGACTTTC.

This rearrangement joins TRBV5-4 to TRBJ1-2, with D maybe TRBD1 (5 bases). CDR3 length: 11 amino acids. CDR1 is SGHNT and CDR2 is YYREEE in the germline V gene (reference sequence). V lost 10 bases, J lost 7 bases, and 14 bases lay in between. Here the CDR3 reads CAWGGSGGYTF. The CDR3 DNA sequence: TGTGCCTGGGGGGGGTCTGGTGGCTACACCTTC.

The CDR3 sequence: CASSVGPSGGTGELFF. DNA for the CDR3: TGTGCCAGCAGCGTAGGCCCCTCGGGGGGCACCGGGGAGCTGTTTTTT. The chain joins TRBV9 to TRBJ2-2, with 7 bases aligning to TRBD2. CDR3 length: 16 amino acids. J lost 4 bases, V lost 0 bases, and 6 bases had no gene match. The V gene's germline CDR1 is SGDLS and CDR2 YYNGEE.

The gene calls are TRBV25-1 and TRBJ1-1; maybe TRBD1 (5 bases). Germline V gives CDR1 MGHDK, CDR2 SYGVNS. The CDR3 runs to 12 residues. The germline V and J ends were trimmed by 1 base and 11 bases, with 11 bases remaining between them. CDR3 sequence reads: CASSESTGGAFF. As DNA, the CDR3 is TGTGCCAGCAGTGAATCCACAGGAGGGGCTTTCTTT.

This chain links TRBV4-3 with TRBJ1-1; 9 positions match TRBD1. The length of the CDR3 is 15 residues. Trimming removed 5 bases from V and 1 base from J; junction bases left unmatched: 5. Per germline, CDR1 LGHNA and CDR2 YSLEER. In DNA, the CDR3 is TGCGCCAGCAGCACCCGGGGACAGGGGAACACTGAAGCTTTCTTT. This encodes CASSTRGQGNTEAFF.

The gene calls are TRBV19 and TRBJ1-3, with D unclear. CDR1 and CDR2 (germline): LNHDA, SQIVND (reference sequence). The CDR3 loop spans 13 amino acids. V lost 5 bases and J lost 0, with 5 bases in between. CDR3 bases: TGTGCCAGTAGTCCAGGCTCTGGAAACACCATATATTTT. Protein product: CASSPGSGNTIYF.

V is TRBV4-1 and J is TRBJ2-5; D possibly corresponds to TRBD1 (6 bases). The length of the CDR3 is 16 residues. V was trimmed by 4 bases and J by 0 bases, leaving 15 bases between them. Germline V gives CDR1 MGHRA, CDR2 YSYEKL. Here the CDR3 reads CASSRSGDPYQETQYF. As DNA, the CDR3 is TGCGCCAGCAGCCGCTCAGGGGACCCGTACCAAGAGACCCAGTACTTC.

The chain carries TRBV7-6 and TRBJ2-3, with 8 bases lining up with TRBD1. This CDR3 is built from 15 residues. Germline V gene sequence: CDR1 SGHVS, CDR2 FNYEAQ. The J segment lost 5 bases and the V segment lost 5 bases, leaving 9 bases of the junction unmatched. CDR3 amino acids: CASSQRQGRQDTQYF. DNA of the CDR3: TGTGCCAGCAGCCAACGACAGGGGAGACAAGATACGCAGTATTTT.

V is TRBV25-1 and J is TRBJ2-3; TRBD2 aligns across 9 bases. This CDR3 has 15 residues. In germline, CDR1 is MGHDK, CDR2 SYGVNS. V shed 5 bases and J 1 base; nucleotides not matched to a gene: 4. DNA of the CDR3: TGTGCCAGCAGTACACCTAGCGGGGGCACAGATACGCAGTATTTT. It encodes CASSTPSGGTDTQYF.

V is TRBV2 and J is TRBJ2-3; D gene unclear. Germline V gene sequence: CDR1 SNHLY, CDR2 FYNNEI. The V gene lost 7 bases and the J gene lost 0 bases, with 11 bases spanning the gap. The CDR3 is 14 residues long. The CDR3 DNA follows: TGTGCCAGCAACTACGCCGGGAGCACAGATACGCAGTATTTT. It translates to CASNYAGSTDTQYF.

J is TRBJ2-5 and V is TRBV19, with D hard to call. Germline V gene lookup returns CDR1 LNHDA and CDR2 SQIVND (reference sequence). V was shortened by 3 bases and J by 1 base, with 6 bases between the two germline ends. The length of the CDR3 is 13 residues. Here the CDR3 reads CASSMSSQETQYF. CDR3 DNA: TGTGCCAGTAGTATGTCCAGCCAAGAGACCCAGTACTTC.

This clone was observed a single time. The J gene is TRBJ2-2, the V gene TRBV6-6, with D perhaps TRBD1 (6 bases). CDR3 length: 15 amino acids. The germline CDR1 and CDR2 sequences are MNHNY and SVGAGI (reference sequence). Trimming stripped 7 bases from V and 0 bases from J, with 12 bases between. For the CDR3, the DNA is TGTGCCAGCAAGTTAAAGGGGGCGAACACCGGGGAGCTGTTTTTT. This sequence encodes CASKLKGANTGELFF.

The rearrangement uses TRBV3-1 (or the pseudogene TRBV3-2) and TRBJ1-2; 9 bases agree with TRBD1. CDR1 and CDR2 (germline): LGHDT, YNNKEL (reference sequence). There are 15 residues in the CDR3. The trim removed 4 bases at V and 2 bases at J, leaving 5 bases unmatched. This CDR3 is CASSPGQGRNYGYTF. CDR3 sequence (DNA): TGTGCCAGCAGCCCCGGACAGGGGAGGAACTATGGCTACACCTTC.

The V call is TRBV2, the J call TRBJ2-1, with 13 bases lining up with TRBD2. V trimming: 2 bases; J trimming: 13 bases; junction bases outside the gene matches: 8. Germline CDR1 SNHLY, CDR2 FYNNEI. CDR3 length equals 15 residues. The CDR3 spells CASSEILAGGARQFF. For the CDR3, the DNA is TGTGCCAGCAGTGAAATACTAGCGGGAGGGGCTCGACAGTTCTTC.

The chain is built from TRBV6-5 and TRBJ1-1; D gene uncertain. Germline V lookup: CDR1 MNHEY, CDR2 SVGAGI. Deletions cut 4 bases from V and 4 bases from J, with 13 bases between. The CDR3 has 14 residues. The chain's CDR3 is CASSWRDDGTEAFF. The CDR3, as DNA: TGTGCCAGCAGTTGGAGGGATGATGGCACTGAAGCTTTCTTT.

The chain links TRBV18 to TRBJ1-5; perhaps TRBD1 as D (5 bases). The germline V and J ends were trimmed by 0 bases and 2 bases, with 8 bases remaining between them. This CDR3 contains 15 residues. Germline lookup yields CDR1 KGHSH and CDR2 LQKENI. CDR3 nucleotide sequence: TGTGCCAGCTCACCACCCGGGGGAGGCAATCAGCCCCAGCATTTT. Residues: CASSPPGGGNQPQHF.

This clone was seen more than once but under ten times. The chain is built from TRBV4-1 and TRBJ2-7; 10 bases match TRBD2. This CDR3 contains 16 residues. J was trimmed by 1 base and V by 4 bases; bases with no gene match: 7. Germline V gene lookup returns CDR1 MGHRA and CDR2 YSYEKL. The CDR3 reads CASSPRERGGSYEQYF. The CDR3 coding sequence is TGCGCCAGCAGCCCCAGGGAGCGGGGGGGATCCTACGAGCAGTACTTC.

The chain combines TRBV19 with TRBJ1-3; D gene uncertain. Germline CDR1 and CDR2: LNHDA and SQIVND (reference sequence). Trimming cost V 5 bases and J 3 bases, with 17 bases left between them. The CDR3 spans 16 residues. The CDR3 reads CASSLLPVPNGNTIYF. CDR3 nucleotide sequence: TGTGCCAGTAGTCTCCTCCCGGTCCCAAATGGAAACACCATATATTTT.

The chain employs TRBV7-6 and TRBJ1-4; D may be TRBD1 (5 bases). Trimming stripped 4 bases from V and 5 bases from J, with 17 bases between. Germline V CDR1 and CDR2: SGHVS, FNYEAQ. The CDR3 is made up of 16 amino acids. DNA for the CDR3: TGTGCCAGCAGCTCCGCCCCAGCAGGGCTAAATGAAAAACTGTTTTTT. It translates to CASSSAPAGLNEKLFF. Variable domain in full (rest from reference TRBV7-6 and TRBJ1-4): GAGVSQSPRYKVTKRGQDVALRCDPISGHVSLYWYRQALGQGPEFLTYFNYEAQQDKSGLPNDRFSAERPEGSISTLTIQRTEQRDSAMYRCASSSAPAGLNEKLFFGSGTQLSVL.

The chain is built from TRBV12-5 and TRBJ1-1; D possibly corresponds to TRBD1 (5 bases). The CDR3 is 10 residues long. The ends were cut back, 6 bases at V and 8 bases at J, with 7 bases in the middle. Looked up from germline, CDR1 is LGHNT and CDR2 is FRNRAP. The CDR3 here is CASGSGEAFF. The CDR3 DNA reads TGTGCTAGTGGCTCAGGGGAAGCTTTCTTT.

The V call is TRBV7-8, the J call TRBJ1-2; a weak D match, TRBD1 (5 bases). Between the trimmed V and J ends, which lost 5 bases and 11 bases, there was a span of 18 bases. Germline loops: CDR1 SGHVS, CDR2 FQNEAQ. The CDR3 runs 13 residues. The CDR3 is CASSQAPAGTYTF. The CDR3 nucleotides are TGTGCCAGCAGCCAAGCACCGGCTGGGACTTACACCTTC.

The chain recombines TRBV2 with TRBJ2-3; 13 bases match TRBD2. Germline V gives CDR1 SNHLY, CDR2 FYNNEI. The CDR3 consists of 16 residues. Germline trimming cut 7 bases from V and 6 bases from J; bases unmatched to any gene: 10. CDR3: CASKRLAGGVGDTQYF. The CDR3 DNA reads TGTGCCAGCAAAAGACTAGCGGGAGGTGTGGGTGATACGCAGTATTTT.

The CDR3: CASSLIALGQVTDTQYF. CDR3 DNA sequence: TGTGCCAGCAGCTTAATTGCCCTCGGACAGGTCACAGATACGCAGTATTTT. The V and J genes are TRBV7-2 and TRBJ2-3; 7 nucleotides line up with TRBD1. V lost 2 bases, J lost 2 bases, and 10 bases stayed unmatched. CDR3 length: 17 residues. In germline, CDR1 is SGHTA, CDR2 FQGNSA.

The DNA of the CDR3 is TGTGCCACCAGCAGAGTCAGAGCAGGGTCTTATGGCTACACCTTC. Its translation: CATSRVRAGSYGYTF. The rearrangement links TRBV15 to TRBJ1-2, with a weak D call TRBD1 (5 bases). The CDR3 is made up of 15 amino acids. V was shortened by 1 base and J by 5 bases, with 14 bases between the two germline ends. Germline lookup yields CDR1 LNHNV and CDR2 YYDKDF (reference sequence).

This clone was seen just once. The chain uses TRBV3-1 (or the pseudogene TRBV3-2) and TRBJ1-1, with 10 nucleotides matching TRBD1. The CDR3 runs 16 residues. J gave up 4 bases and V 4 bases, and 9 bases lay outside the gene matches. From germline, CDR1 is LGHDT and CDR2 YNNKEL (reference sequence). The CDR3, as DNA: TGTGCCAGCAGCCGAGGACCGGGACAGGGGCTCACTGAAGCTTTCTTT. Translating it yields CASSRGPGQGLTEAFF.

The chain joins TRBV3-1 (or the pseudogene TRBV3-2) to TRBJ1-1; D might be TRBD1 (6 bases). Trimming pared 2 bases from V and 1 base from J, leaving 11 bases between. The CDR3 contains 15 residues. Germline V CDR1 and CDR2: LGHDT, YNNKEL (reference sequence). CDR3 nucleotide sequence: TGTGCCAGCAGCCAAATACAGGGCAAGAACACTGAAGCTTTCTTT. Translating gives CASSQIQGKNTEAFF.

The chain couples TRBV18 to TRBJ1-5; D ambiguous. Looked up from germline, CDR1 is KGHSH and CDR2 is LQKENI. V was clipped by 0 bases and J by 0 bases, with 12 bases between them. The CDR3 loop spans 17 amino acids. The CDR3 DNA reads TGTGCCAGCTCACCACCGGGCAGCCCCTATAGCAATCAGCCCCAGCATTTT. Protein sequence: CASSPPGSPYSNQPQHF.

This chain uses TRBV9 with TRBJ2-6; perhaps TRBD2 as D (7 bases). Trimming removed 7 bases at V and 0 bases at J, with 11 bases between. CDR1 SGDLS and CDR2 YYNGEE come from the germline V gene. The CDR3 totals 15 residues. The CDR3 loop reads CASDRGASGANVLTF. CDR3 nucleotide sequence: TGTGCCAGCGATCGGGGGGCCTCTGGGGCCAACGTCCTGACTTTC.

The chain links TRBV9 to TRBJ2-7, with TRBD2 as a possible D gene (6 bases). Trimming took 5 bases from V and 1 from J, leaving 16 bases between them. This CDR3 contains 15 residues. Germline V gives CDR1 SGDLS, CDR2 YYNGEE. CDR3 coding DNA: TGTGCCAGCAGTCAAGGGACTGCACTTTCCTACGAGCAGTACTTC. This translates into CASSQGTALSYEQYF.

V gene TRBV6-2 or TRBV6-3 combines with J gene TRBJ1-2; 10 bases are shared with TRBD1. Germline values: CDR1 MNHEY, CDR2 SVGEGT. J was trimmed by 4 bases and V by 1 base; bases with no gene match: 3. There are 15 residues in the CDR3. In nucleotides, the CDR3 is TGTGCCAGCAGTTACTTGGGACAGGGGTCCTATGGCTACACCTTC. As protein: CASSYLGQGSYGYTF.

This clone was seen a few times. The chain joins TRBV6-5 to TRBJ2-7, with D tentatively TRBD2 (6 bases). Trimming cost V 11 bases and J 2 bases, with 10 bases left between them. Germline V gene sequence: CDR1 MNHEY, CDR2 SVGAGI. The CDR3 has 11 residues. Here the CDR3 reads CAAGKTYEQYF. The DNA of the CDR3 is TGTGCCGCGGGGAAAACCTACGAGCAGTACTTC.